The 17 T cell receptor beta chains presented below share a single source sample, sequenced in a study of blood T cell repertoires in COVID-19. Produced via immunoSEQ multiplex PCR; TCRdb's table is partial and in-frame only. The profile shows 110,000 to 150,000 clones, around 88% of them singletons. Sequencing was carried out using peripheral blood. These receptors all come from a man between 60 and 75 years old with active or convalescent COVID-19.

This clone was recorded once. V is TRBV29-1 and J is TRBJ2-1; 8 bases map to TRBD1. V shed 7 bases and J 8 bases; nucleotides not matched to a gene: 10. From germline, CDR1 is SQVTM and CDR2 ANQGSEA. The CDR3 has 13 amino acids. The CDR3 DNA follows: TGCAGCGGTGACAGGGGATCGAACTATGAGCAGTTCTTC. Protein product: CSGDRGSNYEQFF.

This clone was detected only a few times. The chain links TRBV7-3 to TRBJ2-2; 7 nucleotides agree with TRBD2. The CDR3 runs 17 residues. The V and J ends lost 5 bases and 0 bases, in that order; junction bases with no gene match: 9. Germline CDR1 SGHTA, CDR2 FQGTGA. The DNA for the CDR3 is TGTGCCAGCAGCGCTCCTACGACTAGCACGAACACCGGGGAGCTGTTTTTT. Translation gives CASSAPTTSTNTGELFF.

The rearrangement links TRBV4-2 to TRBJ2-1, with D perhaps matching TRBD1 (7 bases). The CDR3 consists of 14 residues. V lost 6 bases to trimming and J lost 4 bases, with 13 bases between them. The germline V gene encodes CDR1 LGHNA and CDR2 YNFKEQ. The CDR3 protein is CASREQGRYNEQFF. The CDR3 nucleotides read TGTGCCAGCAGGGAACAGGGGAGGTACAATGAGCAGTTCTTC.

The chain uses TRBV6-5 and TRBJ2-1; 10 bases match TRBD1. Germline CDR1 reads MNHEY; CDR2 reads SVGAGI. The CDR3 has 13 residues. The V and J ends lost 11 bases and 4 bases, in that order; junction bases with no gene match: 5. This chain's CDR3 is CAGGTGAYNEQFF. The CDR3 coding sequence is TGTGCCGGAGGGACAGGGGCATACAATGAGCAGTTCTTC.

The V call is TRBV15, the J call TRBJ2-2, with 11 bases lining up with TRBD2. The CDR3 sequence is 14 residues long. J was trimmed by 4 bases and V by 9 bases; bases with no gene match: 4. CDR1 and CDR2 from the germline V gene are LNHNV and YYDKDF (reference sequence). The CDR3 nucleotides are TGTGCCACGGGGACTAGCGGACCCACCGGGGAGCTGTTTTTT. Translating gives CATGTSGPTGELFF.

This chain connects TRBV28 to TRBJ1-5, with 8 bases identical to TRBD1. The CDR3 is 17 residues long. CDR1 and CDR2 from the germline V gene are MDHEN and SYDVKM. J gave up 0 bases and V 5 bases, and 9 bases lay outside the gene matches. CDR3 nucleotides: TGTGCCAGCAGTCCCACTGGACAGGGCCGTAGCAATCAGCCCCAGCATTTT. Translated: CASSPTGQGRSNQPQHF.

Points on this clone: At the DNA level, this CDR3 is encoded by other sequences in the same sample as well. The J gene is TRBJ1-4, the V gene TRBV30; 9 nucleotides line up with TRBD1. CDR1 and CDR2 from the germline V gene are GTSNPN and SVGIG (reference sequence). The CDR3 length is 14 residues. The V and J ends lost 1 base and 5 bases, in that order; junction bases with no gene match: 2. This CDR3 is CAWSAGQGNEKLFF. The CDR3 DNA reads as TGTGCCTGGAGTGCAGGACAGGGGAATGAAAAACTGTTTTTT.

The V call is TRBV7-9, the J call TRBJ2-7; D may be TRBD1 (6 bases). Trimming pared 2 bases from V and 2 bases from J, leaving 7 bases between. In germline, CDR1 is SEHNR, CDR2 FQNEAQ (reference sequence). This CDR3 is 13 amino acids long. The CDR3 is CASSLRTAYEQYF. The CDR3 DNA is TGTGCCAGCAGCTTAAGGACAGCCTACGAGCAGTACTTC.

The chain couples TRBV30 to TRBJ2-3; 11 nucleotides line up with TRBD1. V lost 1 base, J lost 9 bases, and 6 bases stayed unmatched. The germline gives CDR1 GTSNPN, CDR2 SVGIG (reference sequence). The length of the CDR3 is 14 residues. DNA of the CDR3: TGTGCCTGGAGTGGGGACAGGGGGAAGGGGACGCAGTATTTT. Its translation is CAWSGDRGKGTQYF.

V usage is TRBV3-1 (or the pseudogene TRBV3-2) and J usage is TRBJ2-2; 15 bases map to TRBD2. The CDR3 loop spans 20 amino acids. Unmatched junction bases numbered 9, after V lost 2 bases and J lost 2 bases. Germline V gene data show CDR1 as LGHDT and CDR2 as YNNKEL (reference sequence). Here the CDR3 DNA reads TGTGCCAGCAGCCAAAACCTAGGGACTAGCGGGGGGAAAAACACCGGGGAGCTGTTTTTT. Translation gives CASSQNLGTSGGKNTGELFF.

This clone has only a few counts. Other DNA sequences in this specimen translate into the identical CDR3. The chain is built from TRBV5-1 and TRBJ2-5; TRBD1 matches at 9 bases. Germline-derived CDR1 and CDR2 are SGHRS and YFSETQ. The trim removed 3 bases at V and 4 bases at J, leaving 4 bases unmatched. The CDR3 has 14 amino acids. As DNA, the CDR3 is TGCGCCAGCAGCTCGACAGGGGGAGGAGAGACCCAGTACTTC. Its protein product is CASSSTGGGETQYF.

The genes are TRBV6-2 or TRBV6-3 and TRBJ1-5; 8 bases match TRBD1. Germline V gene lookup returns CDR1 MNHEY and CDR2 SVGEGT. J was trimmed by 6 bases and V by 5 bases; bases with no gene match: 15. The CDR3 is 17 amino acids. The CDR3 DNA sequence: TGTGCCAGCAGTAAGTCCCGGGACACAGGGGGGACTCAGCCCCAGCATTTT. Residues: CASSKSRDTGGTQPQHF.

V usage is TRBV7-2 and J usage is TRBJ1-2; perhaps TRBD1 as D (6 bases). The germline gives CDR1 SGHTA, CDR2 FQGNSA. V lost 6 bases to trimming and J lost 1 base, with 12 bases between them. The CDR3 consists of 14 residues. CDR3 protein: CASSVQGFNYGYTF. The CDR3 DNA reads TGTGCCAGCAGTGTACAGGGATTTAACTATGGCTACACCTTC. The complete variable domain, with remaining parts taken from reference TRBV7-2 and TRBJ1-2, reads GAGVSQSPSNKVTEKGKDVELRCDPISGHTALYWYRQSLGQGLEFLIYFQGNSAPDKSGLPSDRFSAERTGGSVSTLTIQRTQQEDSAVYLCASSVQGFNYGYTFGSGTRLTVV.

V usage is TRBV5-6 and J usage is TRBJ2-7, with no clear D. Trimming took 0 bases from V and 2 from J, leaving 9 bases between them. The CDR3 has 14 amino acids. Germline-derived CDR1 and CDR2 are SGHDT and YYEEEE. CDR3 sequence: CASSLAVRAYEQYF. The CDR3 nucleotides are TGTGCCAGCAGCTTGGCCGTCCGGGCCTACGAGCAGTACTTC.

This clone was picked up one time. The rearrangement uses TRBV24-1 and TRBJ2-7, with D perhaps matching TRBD1 (6 bases). Germline values: CDR1 KGHDR, CDR2 SFDVKD. Trimming cost V 2 bases and J 1 base, with 11 bases left between them. There are 15 residues in the CDR3. DNA for the CDR3: TGTGCCACCAGTGATTCAAGGACAGAATCCTACGAGCAGTACTTC. As protein: CATSDSRTESYEQYF.

The chain has TRBV28 and TRBJ1-4, with TRBD1 as a possible D gene (5 bases). The CDR3 spans 12 residues. V was pared by 6 bases and J by 8 bases, with 10 bases between. Per the germline V gene, CDR1 is MDHEN and CDR2 is SYDVKM. In DNA form, the CDR3 reads TGTGCCAGCAGGGGACTTTCGGAAAAACTGTTTTTT. Translated, it gives CASRGLSEKLFF.

The V and J genes are TRBV28 and TRBJ1-2, with D possibly being TRBD1 (6 bases). Germline CDR1 reads MDHEN; CDR2 reads SYDVKM. The CDR3 length is 15 residues. The V end was cut by 6 bases, the J end by 5 bases, with 19 bases between. The CDR3 loop is CASRPGGGAVYGYTF. For the CDR3, the DNA is TGTGCCAGCAGGCCCGGGGGGGGCGCCGTTTATGGCTACACCTTC.